This is a list of T cell receptor beta chains from one sample in a study of blood T cell repertoires in COVID-19. The assay was immunoSEQ multiplex PCR, and TCRdb's table has in-frame clones only and misses some. The sample includes about 300,000 clones, roughly 90% seen only once; the top ten take roughly 2.9%. Sequenced input: PBMCs or T cells enriched from blood (not recorded which). Every receptor here comes from a woman aged 50 to 60 who had been exposed to COVID-19. The CDR3 runs from the conserved cysteine through the conserved F or W. D genes are given only for firm matches. Size is omitted from some rows. Given values are once, few, many or a class for expanded clones.

TRBV15,TRBD2,TRBJ2-3,-,CATSMSSGGSTDTQYF,TGTGCCACCAGCATGTCTAGCGGGGGTAGCACAGATACGCAGTATTTT
TRBV10-3,TRBD1,TRBJ1-6,-,CAISESGRGDSPLHF,TGTGCCATCAGTGAGTCTGGCAGGGGGGATTCACCCCTCCACTTT
TRBV5-4,-,TRBJ2-1,-,CASGTESNEQFF,TGTGCCAGCGGCACAGAATCCAATGAGCAGTTCTTC
TRBV7-8,-,TRBJ1-2,-,CANLPSGGYTF,TGTGCCAACCTCCCCTCGGGGGGCTACACCTTC
TRBV27,-,TRBJ1-6,-,CASSAARTYESPLHF,TGTGCCAGCAGTGCAGCCCGGACTTACGAGTCACCCCTCCACTTT
TRBV6-4,-,TRBJ1-4,few,CASKTGGTNEKLFF,TGTGCCAGCAAGACGGGGGGGACAAATGAAAAACTGTTTTTT
TRBV29-1,TRBD1,TRBJ2-3,-,CSASRDRGHPTDTQYF,TGCAGCGCATCACGGGACAGGGGTCATCCCACAGATACGCAGTATTTT
TRBV6-5,TRBD1,TRBJ1-4,-,CATRTGGNEKLFF,TGTGCCACCAGGACAGGGGGAAATGAAAAACTGTTTTTT
TRBV18,TRBD1,TRBJ1-5,-,CASSPGTGVAQPQHF,TGTGCCAGCTCACCAGGTACAGGGGTTGCTCAGCCCCAGCATTTT
TRBV19,-,TRBJ1-1,-,CASSISGRPEAFF,TGTGCCAGTAGTATAAGTGGCCGTCCTGAAGCTTTCTTT
TRBV5-4,TRBD1,TRBJ2-5,-,CASSPPGQRVLETQYF,TGTGCCAGCAGTCCTCCGGGACAGAGAGTTTTAGAGACCCAGTACTTC
TRBV30,TRBD1,TRBJ2-7,-,CAWKAGGYEQYF,TGTGCCTGGAAGGCAGGGGGCTACGAGCAGTACTTC
TRBV19,-,TRBJ1-1,-,CASSLAPGNTEAFF,TGTGCCAGTAGCCTTGCACCAGGGAACACTGAAGCTTTCTTT
TRBV30,-,TRBJ2-7,-,CAWTIRGEQYF,TGTGCCTGGACTATACGGGGAGAGCAGTACTTC
TRBV5-1,-,TRBJ2-5,-,CASSHTREETQYF,TGCGCCAGCAGCCACACTAGGGAGGAGACCCAGTACTTC
TRBV11-2,TRBD1,TRBJ1-4,-,CASSLETGHEKLFF,TGTGCCAGCAGCTTAGAGACAGGGCATGAAAAACTGTTTTTT
TRBV3-1/TRBV3-2,TRBD2,TRBJ2-2,few,CASSQIAGFTGELFF,TGTGCCAGCAGCCAAATAGCGGGGTTTACCGGGGAGCTGTTTTTT
TRBV3-1/TRBV3-2,TRBD2,TRBJ2-2,-,CASSHGLAGRTGELFF,TGTGCCAGCAGCCACGGACTAGCGGGGAGGACCGGGGAGCTGTTTTTT
TRBV20-1,-,TRBJ1-2,-,CSANSGLGYTF,TGCAGTGCCAACAGCGGGCTGGGCTACACCTTC
TRBV16,TRBD1,TRBJ1-2,-,CASSPGGRQGPLYGYTF,TGTGCCAGCAGCCCAGGGGGCCGACAGGGACCTCTCTATGGCTACACCTTC
TRBV28,TRBD1,TRBJ1-4,-,CASRSRGGQSNEKLFF,TGTGCCAGCAGGTCCCGAGGGGGACAGTCTAATGAAAAACTGTTTTTT
TRBV27,-,TRBJ1-1,-,CASSLPGGPAFF,TGTGCCAGCAGTTTACCGGGGGGCCCAGCTTTCTTT
TRBV5-1,TRBD1,TRBJ1-1,-,CASSTPGVTGANTEAFF,TGCGCCAGCAGCACCCCCGGAGTGACAGGGGCAAACACTGAAGCTTTCTTT
TRBV2,TRBD2,TRBJ2-5,-,CASSGPGLAPQETQYF,TGTGCCAGCAGTGGACCGGGACTAGCGCCGCAAGAGACCCAGTACTTC
TRBV2,-,TRBJ2-7,-,CASSEDRPSSYEQYF,TGTGCCAGCAGTGAAGACAGACCGAGCTCCTACGAGCAGTACTTC